This TCR beta chain emerged from a study of response to subunit inactivated influenza vaccine. Findings and limits, study-wide: Authors proposed each seasonal influenza vaccination draws in few new T cells.

Via MiXCR, TCRdb re-called the RT-PCR reads, giving one row per CDR3 protein. Of hundreds of thousands of distinct CDR3 sequences in the sample, around 15% were seen once. With regard to this clonotype: As yet, its antigen is unknown.

The source was PBMCs from blood, collected around 14 days before vaccination. The source is a man aged 50 to 60 who received an inactivated influenza vaccine.

The chain's CDR3 is CASSLAPGLAEGNEQFF. CDR3 coding DNA: TGTGCCAGCAGCCTCGCCCCGGGACTAGCGGAGGGAAATGAGCAGTTCTTC. V is TRBV4-2 and J is TRBJ2-1; 11 bases match TRBD2. Germline lookup yields CDR1 LGHNA and CDR2 YNFKEQ. The CDR3 runs to 17 residues. Trimming removed 4 bases from V and 7 bases from J; junction bases left unmatched: 12.